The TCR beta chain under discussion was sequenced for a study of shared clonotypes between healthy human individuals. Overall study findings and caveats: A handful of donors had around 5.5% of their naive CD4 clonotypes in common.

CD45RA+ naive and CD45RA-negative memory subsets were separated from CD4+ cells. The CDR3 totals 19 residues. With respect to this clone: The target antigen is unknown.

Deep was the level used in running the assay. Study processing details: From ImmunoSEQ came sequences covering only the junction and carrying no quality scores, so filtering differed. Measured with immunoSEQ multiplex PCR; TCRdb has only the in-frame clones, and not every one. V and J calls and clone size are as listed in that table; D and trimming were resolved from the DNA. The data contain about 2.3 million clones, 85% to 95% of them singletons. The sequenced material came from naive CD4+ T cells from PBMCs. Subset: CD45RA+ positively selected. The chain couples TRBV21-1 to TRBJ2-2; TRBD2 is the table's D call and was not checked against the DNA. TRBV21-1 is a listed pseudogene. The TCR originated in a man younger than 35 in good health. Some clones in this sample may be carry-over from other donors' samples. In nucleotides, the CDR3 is TGTGCCAGCAGCAGGACTAGCGGGAGGGCCCGAAAGCTCACCGGGGAGCTGTTTTTT. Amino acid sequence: CASSRTSGRARKLTGELFF.